The sequence of this T cell receptor (beta chain) was determined in a study of T cell repertoires in cytomegalovirus infection. Study findings and constraints: CMV-specific TCR beta clonotypes restricted by HLA-C were the ones dominating the ex vivo response.

TCRdb analysed the reads with MiXCR anew, one entry per CDR3 protein. The table records more than 400,000 distinct CDR3 sequences, 26% of them present only once. The sample holds many counts of this clonotype. The antigen remains unidentified. The CDR3 has 13 residues. V was trimmed by 7 bases and J by 6 bases, leaving 14 bases between them. Sequenced: PBMCs. The source of this sequence is a human donor in good health (CMV status not recorded). Some clones in this sample may be carry-over from other donors' samples. This chain links TRBV12-3 or TRBV12-4 with TRBJ2-3, with D hard to call. CDR3 amino acids: CASKSGYEDTQYF. CDR3 nucleotides: TGTGCCAGCAAGTCTGGATACGAGGATACGCAGTATTTT.